This record looks at one TCR beta chain sequence and its context. Sequencing used immunoSEQ multiplex PCR; TCRdb keeps in-frame clones, though not all of them. The sample holds 55,000 to 80,000 clones, over 75% seen once. V shed 5 bases and J shed 2 bases, with 4 bases lying between them. This CDR3 has 11 residues. Germline V gene data show CDR1 as SGHNT and CDR2 as YENEEA. These data belong to a study of cytotoxic CD8 clonotypes in ibrutinib-treated CLL. The TCR sequence derives from a human donor with chronic lymphocytic leukemia. V is TRBV11-3 and J is TRBJ2-7; D is uncertain. The sequences come from PBMCs, collected after 12 months of ibrutinib treatment. The chain's CDR3 is CASSPAYEQYF. CDR3 bases: TGTGCCAGCAGCCCAGCCTACGAGCAGTACTTC.